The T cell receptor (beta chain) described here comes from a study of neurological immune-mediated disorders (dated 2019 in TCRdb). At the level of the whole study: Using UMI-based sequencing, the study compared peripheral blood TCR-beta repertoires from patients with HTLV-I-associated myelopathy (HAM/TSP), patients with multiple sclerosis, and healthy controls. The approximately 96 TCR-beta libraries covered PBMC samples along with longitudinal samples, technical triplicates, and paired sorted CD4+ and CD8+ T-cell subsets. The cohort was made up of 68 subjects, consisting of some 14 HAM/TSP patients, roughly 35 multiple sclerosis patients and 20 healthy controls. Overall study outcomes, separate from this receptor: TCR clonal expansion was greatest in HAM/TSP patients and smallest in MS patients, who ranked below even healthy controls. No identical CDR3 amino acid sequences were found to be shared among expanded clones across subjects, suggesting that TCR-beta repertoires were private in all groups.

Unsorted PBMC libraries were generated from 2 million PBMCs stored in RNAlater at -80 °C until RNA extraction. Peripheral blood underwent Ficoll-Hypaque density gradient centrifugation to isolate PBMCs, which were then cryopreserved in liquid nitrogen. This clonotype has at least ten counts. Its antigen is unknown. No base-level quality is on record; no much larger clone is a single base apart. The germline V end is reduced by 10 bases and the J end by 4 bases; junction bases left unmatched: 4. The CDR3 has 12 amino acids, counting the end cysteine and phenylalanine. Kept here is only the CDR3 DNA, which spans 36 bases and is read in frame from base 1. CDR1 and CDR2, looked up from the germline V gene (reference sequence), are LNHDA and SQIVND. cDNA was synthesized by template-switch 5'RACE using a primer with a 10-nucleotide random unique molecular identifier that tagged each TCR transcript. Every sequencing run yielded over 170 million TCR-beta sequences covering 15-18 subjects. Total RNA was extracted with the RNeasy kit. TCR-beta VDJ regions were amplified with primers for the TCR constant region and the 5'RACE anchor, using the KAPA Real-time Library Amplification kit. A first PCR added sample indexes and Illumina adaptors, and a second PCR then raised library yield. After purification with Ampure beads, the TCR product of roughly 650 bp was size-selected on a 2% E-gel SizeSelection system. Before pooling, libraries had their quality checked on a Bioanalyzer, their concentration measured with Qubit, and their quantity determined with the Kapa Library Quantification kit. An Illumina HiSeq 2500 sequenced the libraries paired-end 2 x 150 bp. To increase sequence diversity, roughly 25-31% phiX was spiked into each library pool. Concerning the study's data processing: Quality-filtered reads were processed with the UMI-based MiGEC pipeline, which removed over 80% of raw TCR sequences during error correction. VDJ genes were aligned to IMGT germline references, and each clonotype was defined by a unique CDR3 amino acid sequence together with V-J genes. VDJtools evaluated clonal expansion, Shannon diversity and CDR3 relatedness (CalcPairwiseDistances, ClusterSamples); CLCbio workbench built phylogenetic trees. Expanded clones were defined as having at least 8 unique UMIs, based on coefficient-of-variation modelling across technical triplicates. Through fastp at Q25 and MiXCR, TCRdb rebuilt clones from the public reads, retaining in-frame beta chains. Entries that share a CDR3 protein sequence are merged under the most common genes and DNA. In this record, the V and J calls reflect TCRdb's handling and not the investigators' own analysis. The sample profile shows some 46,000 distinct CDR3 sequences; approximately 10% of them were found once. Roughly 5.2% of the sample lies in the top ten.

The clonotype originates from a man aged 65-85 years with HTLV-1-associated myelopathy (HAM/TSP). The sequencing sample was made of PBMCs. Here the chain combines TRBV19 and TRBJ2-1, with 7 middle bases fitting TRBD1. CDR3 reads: CATSGQYNEQFF. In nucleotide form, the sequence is TGTGCCACTTCGGGACAGTACAATGAGCAGTTCTTC.